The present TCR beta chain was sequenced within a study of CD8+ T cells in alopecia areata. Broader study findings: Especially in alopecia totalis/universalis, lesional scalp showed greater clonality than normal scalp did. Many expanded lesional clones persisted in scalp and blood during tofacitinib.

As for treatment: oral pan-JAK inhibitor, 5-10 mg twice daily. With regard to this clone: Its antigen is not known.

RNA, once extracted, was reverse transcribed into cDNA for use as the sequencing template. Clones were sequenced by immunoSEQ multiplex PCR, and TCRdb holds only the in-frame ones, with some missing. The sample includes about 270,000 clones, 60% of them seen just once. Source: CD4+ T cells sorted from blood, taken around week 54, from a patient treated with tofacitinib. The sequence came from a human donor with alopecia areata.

For the CDR3, the DNA is TGTGCCATCAGTGGTGGCAGGGGGCAAGAGACCCAGTACTTC. Protein product: CAISGGRGQETQYF. This chain uses TRBV10-3 with TRBJ2-5; 7 bases match TRBD1. From germline, CDR1 is ENHRY and CDR2 SYGVKD. CDR3 length: 14 amino acids. Trimming at V came to 4 bases and at J to 2 bases, leaving 4 bases not matched to a gene.